Following are 25 T cell receptor beta chains from one sample sequenced in a study of blood T cell repertoires in COVID-19. Assay: immunoSEQ multiplex PCR; the TCRdb copy retains only in-frame clones and omits some. The sample carries 110,000 to 150,000 clones, roughly 80% recorded once. The specimen was peripheral blood. The receptors shown here come from a man aged 45-65 years with active or convalescent COVID-19.

The chain has TRBV4-1 and TRBJ1-5, with D possibly TRBD1 on 5 matching bases. Looked up from germline, CDR1 is MGHRA and CDR2 is YSYEKL. Trimming stripped 1 base from V and 4 bases from J, with 8 bases between. The CDR3 consists of 14 residues. CDR3 loop: CASSQGRQNQPQHF. The CDR3 DNA reads as TGCGCCAGCAGCCAAGGGAGACAGAATCAGCCCCAGCATTTT.

The rearrangement joins TRBV5-8 to TRBJ1-5; D gene ambiguous. From germline, CDR1 is SGHTS and CDR2 YDEGEE. The ends were cut back, 6 bases at V and 9 bases at J, with 16 bases in the middle. The CDR3 extends over 13 amino acids. The CDR3 DNA reads as TGTGCCAGCACTATTGGAGGGCGGGGGCCCCAGCATTTT. Translation gives CASTIGGRGPQHF.

The CDR3 region is CASSSHRGSETQYF. CDR3 in DNA: TGTGCCAGCAGTTCCCACAGGGGTTCGGAGACCCAGTACTTC. The chain has TRBV27 and TRBJ2-5; 7 bases line up with TRBD1. CDR3 length equals 14 residues. J lost 5 bases, V lost 4 bases, and 7 bases had no gene match. The germline gives CDR1 MNHEY, CDR2 SMNVEV (reference sequence).

The chain has TRBV7-9 and TRBJ2-2, with D unresolved. This CDR3 contains 10 residues. Per germline, CDR1 SEHNR and CDR2 FQNEAQ (reference sequence). V gave up 8 bases and J gave up 8 bases, with 6 bases separating them. In DNA form, the CDR3 reads TGTGCCAGCGACTCGGGGGAGCTGTTTTTT. Protein sequence: CASDSGELFF. The complete variable domain, with remaining parts taken from reference TRBV7-9 and TRBJ2-2, reads DTGVSQNPRHKITKRGQNVTFRCDPISEHNRLYWYRQTLGQGPEFLTYFQNEAQLEKSRLLSDRFSAERPKGSFSTLEIQRTEQGDSAMYLCASDSGELFFGEGSRLTVL.

The chain combines TRBV7-9 with TRBJ1-5; no firm D call. This CDR3 contains 17 residues. V was trimmed by 3 bases and J by 2 bases, leaving 17 bases between them. Germline V gene lookup returns CDR1 SEHNR and CDR2 FQNEAQ (reference sequence). The CDR3 nucleotides read TGTGCCAGCAGCTTTCAGCCAGCAGGAGGCGGCAATCAGCCCCAGCATTTT. The encoded protein is CASSFQPAGGGNQPQHF.

The V call is TRBV5-1, the J call TRBJ1-4; 7 bases are shared with TRBD1. Germline V lookup: CDR1 SGHRS, CDR2 YFSETQ. CDR3 length: 14 amino acids. Trimming took 3 bases from V and 7 from J; bases not matched to a gene: 6. The CDR3 DNA sequence: TGCGCCAGCAGCTCCGGGACAGAAACTGAAAAACTGTTTTTT. It translates to CASSSGTETEKLFF.

This chain links TRBV27 with TRBJ2-7, with 7 bases that match TRBD2. The CDR3 extends over 15 amino acids. Germline loops: CDR1 MNHEY, CDR2 SMNVEV (reference sequence). The V gene end was trimmed by 4 bases and the J gene end by 2 bases; junction bases not matched to a gene: 8. CDR3 sequence: CASSSAPGGTYEQYF. The CDR3 DNA reads as TGTGCCAGCAGTTCGGCCCCGGGAGGTACCTACGAGCAGTACTTC.

This chain connects TRBV10-2 to TRBJ2-5, with 7 bases aligning to TRBD2. Germline V CDR1 and CDR2: WSHSY, SAAADI. CDR3 length: 14 amino acids. The J segment lost 5 bases and the V segment lost 4 bases, leaving 7 bases of the junction unmatched. CDR3 loop: CASSGAGVEETQYF. The CDR3 DNA follows: TGCGCCAGCAGTGGGGCGGGAGTAGAGGAGACCCAGTACTTC.

This clone was counted once. The chain couples TRBV7-3 to TRBJ1-2; D perhaps matches TRBD1 (6 bases). Between the trimmed V and J ends, which lost 5 bases and 1 base, there was a span of 14 bases. The CDR3 loop spans 15 amino acids. Germline lookup yields CDR1 SGHTA and CDR2 FQGTGA. CDR3 nucleotides: TGTGCCAGCAGCCCCGGACAGTCTTTTAACTATGGCTACACCTTC. This gives the protein CASSPGQSFNYGYTF. Filled out from reference TRBV7-3 and TRBJ1-2, the complete variable domain reads GAGVSQTPSNKVTEKGKYVELRCDPISGHTALYWYRQSLGQGPEFLIYFQGTGAADDSGLPNDRFFAVRPEGSVSTLKIQRTERGDSAVYLCASSPGQSFNYGYTFGSGTRLTVV.

V and J are TRBV28 and TRBJ2-7, with TRBD1 matching 8 bases. Germline values: CDR1 MDHEN, CDR2 SYDVKM. Trimming cost V 4 bases and J 4 bases; bases outside gene matches: 12. The CDR3 is 16 amino acids. The CDR3 DNA follows: TGTGCCAGCAGTTCCCCACAGACAGGGGCCCGTTACGAGCAGTACTTC. It translates to CASSSPQTGARYEQYF. The variable domain in full, completed from reference TRBV28 and TRBJ2-7, reads DVKVTQSSRYLVKRTGEKVFLECVQDMDHENMFWYRQDPGLGLRLIYFSYDVKMKEKGDIPEGYSVSREKKERFSLILESASTNQTSMYLCASSSPQTGARYEQYFGPGTRLTVT.

The rearrangement links TRBV5-4 to TRBJ2-1; tentative D call: TRBD2 (5 bases). Germline-derived CDR1 and CDR2 are SGHNT and YYREEE (reference sequence). Between the trimmed V and J ends, which lost 4 bases and 6 bases, there was a span of 11 bases. This CDR3 has 13 amino acids. CDR3 DNA: TGTGCCAGCAGCATCACTAGAGCCAATGAGCAGTTCTTC. Translated, it gives CASSITRANEQFF.

This clone was observed a few times. V is TRBV19 and J is TRBJ2-5; no reliable D call. V lost 3 bases and J 2 bases, leaving 10 bases between the germline ends. The CDR3 has 14 amino acids. In germline, CDR1 is LNHDA, CDR2 SQIVND (reference sequence). Here the CDR3 DNA reads TGTGCCAGTAGTATCGCGATACTACAAGAGACCCAGTACTTC. Translating gives CASSIAILQETQYF.

This chain links TRBV9 with TRBJ2-3; TRBD2 agrees at 8 bases. J lost 2 bases, V lost 5 bases, and 7 bases had no gene match. CDR3 size: 15 residues. Germline assignment: CDR1 SGDLS and CDR2 YYNGEE. CDR3 DNA: TGTGCCAGCAGACCACCGGGACTAGACACAGATACGCAGTATTTT. This encodes CASRPPGLDTDTQYF.

This clone was counted a single time. The V gene is TRBV9, the J gene TRBJ2-5; D gene unclear. V was shortened by 0 bases and J by 1 base, with 13 bases between the two germline ends. The germline gives CDR1 SGDLS, CDR2 YYNGEE. CDR3 length: 16 amino acids. In DNA, the CDR3 is TGTGCCAGCAGCGTAGGTGGAATGAGGTCCCAAGAGACCCAGTACTTC. It yields the protein CASSVGGMRSQETQYF.

This clone was seen a handful of times. The chain links TRBV28 to TRBJ2-5; 7 nucleotides line up with TRBD2. The CDR3 is 14 residues long. J gave up 1 base and V 8 bases, and 7 bases lay outside the gene matches. Germline loops: CDR1 MDHEN, CDR2 SYDVKM. DNA for the CDR3: TGTGCCAGCTATGGGGCTAGCGGCCAAGAGACCCAGTACTTC. Protein product: CASYGASGQETQYF.

This clone was found once. The rearrangement joins TRBV28 to TRBJ2-5; weak D call: TRBD2 (6 bases). The CDR3 covers 14 residues. Per germline, CDR1 MDHEN and CDR2 SYDVKM. Trimming removed 2 bases from V and 2 bases from J, with 9 bases in between. DNA of the CDR3: TGTGCCAGCAGTTTAGCGGGGTTACAAGAGACCCAGTACTTC. Its translation: CASSLAGLQETQYF.

This clone has just a few counts. CDR3 nucleotides: TGTGCCAGCAGGGGGACACACACAAGCAATCAGCCCCAGCATTTT. It is translated as CASRGTHTSNQPQHF. The chain joins TRBV6-5 to TRBJ1-5; tentative D call: TRBD1 (6 bases). Germline V gene lookup returns CDR1 MNHEY and CDR2 SVGAGI. This CDR3 has 15 residues. The germline V and J ends were trimmed by 6 bases and 1 base, with 13 bases remaining between them.

The rearrangement uses TRBV9 and TRBJ2-1, with D possibly TRBD2 on 6 matching bases. The CDR3 runs 15 residues. Deletions cut 4 bases from V and 9 bases from J, with 20 bases between. The V gene's germline CDR1 is SGDLS and CDR2 YYNGEE. The CDR3 DNA sequence: TGTGCCAGCAGCCGCCTTGGGCAGTCCGGGGGTGAGCAGTTCTTC. This sequence encodes CASSRLGQSGGEQFF. Looking up the rest from reference TRBV9 and TRBJ2-1 gives the full variable domain: DSGVTQTPKHLITATGQRVTLRCSPRSGDLSVYWYQQSLDQGLQFLIQYYNGEERAKGNILERFSAQQFPDLHSELNLSSLELGDSALYFCASSRLGQSGGEQFFGPGTRLTVL.

The CDR3 DNA is TGTGCCAGCAGGATGGAGGGTTACGGTGAAAAACTGTTTTTT. Translating gives CASRMEGYGEKLFF. The chain carries TRBV2 and TRBJ1-4, with unresolved D. V was trimmed by 6 bases and J by 7 bases, leaving 15 bases between them. The CDR3 is made up of 14 amino acids. Germline-derived CDR1 and CDR2 are SNHLY and FYNNEI.

The chain employs TRBV13 and TRBJ2-7, with 7 bases aligning to TRBD1. V shed 0 bases, J shed 3 bases, and the junction held 5 bases outside the gene matches. Germline lookup yields CDR1 PRHDT and CDR2 FYEKMQ (reference sequence). The CDR3 contains 15 residues. The CDR3 spells CASSLGGQAFYEQYF. The DNA of the CDR3 is TGTGCCAGCAGCTTAGGTGGACAGGCGTTCTACGAGCAGTACTTC.

The V gene is TRBV11-2, the J gene TRBJ2-3; 10 positions agree with TRBD2. Per germline, CDR1 SGHAT and CDR2 FQNNGV. This CDR3 is 18 amino acids long. Unmatched junction bases numbered 9, after V lost 1 base and J lost 2 bases. The CDR3, as DNA: TGTGCCAGCAGCTTAGCCCCCTCCCTAGCGGGAGCCACAGATACGCAGTATTTT. Residues: CASSLAPSLAGATDTQYF. Full variable domain (remainder filled in from reference TRBV11-2 and TRBJ2-3): EAGVAQSPRYKIIEKRQSVAFWCNPISGHATLYWYQQILGQGPKLLIQFQNNGVVDDSQLPKDRFSAERLKGVDSTLKIQPAKLEDSAVYLCASSLAPSLAGATDTQYFGPGTRLTVL.

The chain has TRBV3-1 (or the pseudogene TRBV3-2) and TRBJ2-5; 8 bases are shared with TRBD2. This CDR3 is built from 16 residues. Germline V gives CDR1 LGHDT, CDR2 YNNKEL (reference sequence). Trimming cost V 2 bases and J 1 base; bases outside gene matches: 6. CDR3 loop: CASSQILAGFQETQYF. In DNA, the CDR3 is TGTGCCAGCAGCCAAATCCTAGCGGGCTTCCAAGAGACCCAGTACTTC.

This chain joins TRBV28 and TRBJ2-1; no firm D call. This CDR3 contains 16 residues. CDR1 is MDHEN and CDR2 is SYDVKM in the germline V gene. The V and J ends lost 4 bases and 0 bases respectively, with 13 bases between them. The CDR3 loop reads CASSSLQDLSYNEQFF. CDR3 DNA sequence: TGTGCCAGCAGTTCCTTACAAGATCTCTCCTACAATGAGCAGTTCTTC.

The chain recombines TRBV28 with TRBJ2-2; D perhaps matches TRBD1 (6 bases). V lost 7 bases to trimming and J lost 7 bases, with 19 bases between them. In germline, CDR1 is MDHEN, CDR2 SYDVKM. The CDR3 has 15 residues. This CDR3 is CASKGSLGAIGELFF. CDR3 bases: TGTGCCAGCAAAGGCTCGTTGGGGGCGATCGGGGAGCTGTTTTTT.

The rearrangement uses TRBV2 and TRBJ2-3; 9 nucleotides match TRBD1. The CDR3 length is 14 residues. Looked up from germline, CDR1 is SNHLY and CDR2 is FYNNEI. After removal of 8 bases from V and 7 bases from J, the junction contained 10 bases not matched to a gene. The CDR3, as DNA: TGTGCCAGCTACCGGACAGGGGCGTTCAATACGCAGTATTTT. It translates to CASYRTGAFNTQYF.